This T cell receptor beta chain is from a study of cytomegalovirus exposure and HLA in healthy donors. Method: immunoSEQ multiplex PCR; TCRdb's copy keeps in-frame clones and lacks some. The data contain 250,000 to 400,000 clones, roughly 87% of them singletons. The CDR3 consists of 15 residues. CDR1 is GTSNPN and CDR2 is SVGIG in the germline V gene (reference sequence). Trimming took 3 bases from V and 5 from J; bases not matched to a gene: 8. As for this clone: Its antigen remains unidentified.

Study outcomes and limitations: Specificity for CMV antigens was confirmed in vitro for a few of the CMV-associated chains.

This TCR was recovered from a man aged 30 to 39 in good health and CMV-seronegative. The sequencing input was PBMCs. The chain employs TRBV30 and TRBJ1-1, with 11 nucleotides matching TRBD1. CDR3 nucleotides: TGTGCCTGGAGGCGGACAGGGGGCTCTGGGACTGAAGCTTTCTTT. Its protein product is CAWRRTGGSGTEAFF.